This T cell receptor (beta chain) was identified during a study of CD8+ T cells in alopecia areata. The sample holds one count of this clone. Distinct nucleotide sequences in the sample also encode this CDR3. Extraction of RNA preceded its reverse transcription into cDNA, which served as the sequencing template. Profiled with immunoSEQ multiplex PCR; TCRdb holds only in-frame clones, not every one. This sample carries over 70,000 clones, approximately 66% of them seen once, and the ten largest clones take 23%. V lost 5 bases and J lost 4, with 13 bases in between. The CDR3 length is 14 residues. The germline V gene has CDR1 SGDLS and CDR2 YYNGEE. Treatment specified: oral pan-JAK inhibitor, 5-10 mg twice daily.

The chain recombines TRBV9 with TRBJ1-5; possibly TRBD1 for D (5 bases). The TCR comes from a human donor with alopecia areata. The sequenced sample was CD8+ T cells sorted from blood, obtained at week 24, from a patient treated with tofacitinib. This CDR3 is CASSAGTQNQPQHF. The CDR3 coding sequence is TGTGCCAGCAGTGCCGGGACCCAAAATCAGCCCCAGCATTTT.